A selection of T cell receptor beta chains follows, all from one sample in a study of blood T cell repertoires in COVID-19. Generated by immunoSEQ multiplex PCR, the TCRdb table keeps only in-frame clones and is missing some. The table has roughly 230,000 clones, 70% to 90% seen once. The specimen was peripheral blood. These receptors all stem from a woman aged 55-75 years with active or convalescent COVID-19. The CDR3 runs from the conserved cysteine through the conserved F or W. The order of the fields is CDR3 protein, CDR3 DNA, V gene, clone size, D gene, J gene. The D gene is left open where the match is weak. Only some rows state a clone size, as once, few, many or a class for expanded clones.

cdr3_aa: CSVSDGWAGLAGDEQFF; cdr3_nt: TGCAGCGTTTCTGATGGTTGGGCTGGACTAGCGGGGGATGAGCAGTTCTTC; v_call: TRBV29-1; clone_size: .; d_call: TRBD2; j_call: TRBJ2-1
cdr3_aa: CAIRAAQGNQPQHF; cdr3_nt: TGTGCCATCAGAGCAGCGCAAGGCAATCAGCCCCAGCATTTT; v_call: TRBV10-3; clone_size: .; d_call: .; j_call: TRBJ1-5
cdr3_aa: CASSVETSGQGENEQFF; cdr3_nt: TGTGCCAGCAGCGTAGAAACTTCCGGACAGGGTGAAAATGAGCAGTTCTTC; v_call: TRBV9; clone_size: .; d_call: TRBD1; j_call: TRBJ2-1
cdr3_aa: CASSILSSAGSYNEQFF; cdr3_nt: TGTGCCAGTAGTATACTATCCAGTGCGGGCTCCTACAATGAGCAGTTCTTC; v_call: TRBV19; clone_size: .; d_call: .; j_call: TRBJ2-1
cdr3_aa: CASIAGGSDTQYF; cdr3_nt: TGTGCCAGCATAGCGGGGGGGTCAGATACGCAGTATTTT; v_call: TRBV6-5; clone_size: .; d_call: TRBD2; j_call: TRBJ2-3
cdr3_aa: CATSDPRISGGETQYF; cdr3_nt: TGTGCCACCAGTGATCCCAGGATTAGCGGGGGGGAGACCCAGTACTTC; v_call: TRBV24-1; clone_size: .; d_call: TRBD2; j_call: TRBJ2-5
cdr3_aa: CATTVGGTEAFF; cdr3_nt: TGTGCCACGACGGTGGGGGGCACTGAAGCTTTCTTT; v_call: TRBV28; clone_size: .; d_call: .; j_call: TRBJ1-1
cdr3_aa: CASSFARIYEQYF; cdr3_nt: TGTGCCAGCAGTTTTGCTAGAATCTACGAGCAGTACTTC; v_call: TRBV12-3/TRBV12-4; clone_size: .; d_call: .; j_call: TRBJ2-7
cdr3_aa: CASSPTHGQRQETQYF; cdr3_nt: TGTGCCAGCAGCCCAACTCACGGGCAGCGGCAAGAGACCCAGTACTTC; v_call: TRBV5-5; clone_size: .; d_call: .; j_call: TRBJ2-5
cdr3_aa: CASSRTRGSDTQYF; cdr3_nt: TGTGCCAGCAGCCGGACCCGGGGGTCAGATACGCAGTATTTT; v_call: TRBV7-8; clone_size: .; d_call: .; j_call: TRBJ2-3
cdr3_aa: CASSFTSYEQFF; cdr3_nt: TGTGCCAGCAGCTTTACTAGCTATGAGCAGTTCTTC; v_call: TRBV7-2; clone_size: .; d_call: .; j_call: TRBJ2-1
cdr3_aa: CASSLGRTGGGYNEQFF; cdr3_nt: TGTGCCAGCAGCTTAGGAAGGACAGGGGGAGGGTACAATGAGCAGTTCTTC; v_call: TRBV11-2; clone_size: .; d_call: TRBD1; j_call: TRBJ2-1
cdr3_aa: CASSEAPTGNNQPQHF; cdr3_nt: TGTGCCAGCAGTGAAGCCCCGACAGGGAACAATCAGCCCCAGCATTTT; v_call: TRBV6-1; clone_size: .; d_call: TRBD1; j_call: TRBJ1-5
cdr3_aa: CASTETRGEKLFF; cdr3_nt: TGTGCCAGCACCGAAACCCGGGGGGAAAAACTGTTTTTT; v_call: TRBV2; clone_size: .; d_call: .; j_call: TRBJ1-4
cdr3_aa: CASSVGQGPFYEQYF; cdr3_nt: TGTGCCAGCAGCGTAGGACAGGGACCTTTCTACGAGCAGTACTTC; v_call: TRBV9; clone_size: .; d_call: TRBD1; j_call: TRBJ2-7
cdr3_aa: CASSPRDRGNYGYTF; cdr3_nt: TGTGCCAGCAGCCCCAGGGACAGGGGTAACTATGGCTACACCTTC; v_call: TRBV7-9; clone_size: .; d_call: TRBD1; j_call: TRBJ1-2
cdr3_aa: CASRKGLAGFYNEQFF; cdr3_nt: TGTGCCAGCAGGAAGGGACTAGCGGGCTTCTACAATGAGCAGTTCTTC; v_call: TRBV2; clone_size: .; d_call: TRBD2; j_call: TRBJ2-1
cdr3_aa: CASSVGTSSSTDTQYF; cdr3_nt: TGTGCCAGCAGCGTAGGGACTAGCAGTAGCACAGATACGCAGTATTTT; v_call: TRBV9; clone_size: .; d_call: TRBD2; j_call: TRBJ2-3
cdr3_aa: CAWKGVNYGYTF; cdr3_nt: TGTGCCTGGAAAGGGGTGAACTATGGCTACACCTTC; v_call: TRBV30; clone_size: .; d_call: .; j_call: TRBJ1-2
cdr3_aa: CASSRTGVRGNTIYF; cdr3_nt: TGTGCCAGCAGCAGGACAGGGGTGAGAGGAAACACCATATATTTT; v_call: TRBV11-2; clone_size: .; d_call: TRBD1; j_call: TRBJ1-3
cdr3_aa: CSAQVGGTQYF; cdr3_nt: TGCAGCGCTCAGGTTGGTGGGACCCAGTACTTC; v_call: TRBV29-1; clone_size: .; d_call: .; j_call: TRBJ2-5
cdr3_aa: CSVEVGTSITDTQYF; cdr3_nt: TGCAGCGTTGAAGTAGGGACTTCTATCACAGATACGCAGTATTTT; v_call: TRBV29-1; clone_size: .; d_call: .; j_call: TRBJ2-3
cdr3_aa: CASSLETGPSGANVLTF; cdr3_nt: TGTGCCAGCAGCTTAGAGACAGGACCCTCTGGGGCCAACGTCCTGACTTTC; v_call: TRBV7-6; clone_size: .; d_call: .; j_call: TRBJ2-6
cdr3_aa: CASSEAQGTAGTDTQYF; cdr3_nt: TGTGCCAGCAGTGAAGCGCAAGGGACAGCAGGCACAGATACGCAGTATTTT; v_call: TRBV6-1; clone_size: .; d_call: TRBD1; j_call: TRBJ2-3
cdr3_aa: CASSSGLANSPLHF; cdr3_nt: TGTGCCAGCAGCTCGGGACTGGCAAATTCACCCCTCCACTTT; v_call: TRBV7-9; clone_size: .; d_call: .; j_call: TRBJ1-6
cdr3_aa: CSVTENSNQPQHF; cdr3_nt: TGCAGCGTTACAGAAAATAGCAATCAGCCCCAGCATTTT; v_call: TRBV29-1; clone_size: .; d_call: .; j_call: TRBJ1-5
cdr3_aa: CASSRLAGEVTDTQYF; cdr3_nt: TGTGCCAGCAGCCGCCTAGCGGGAGAAGTGACAGATACGCAGTATTTT; v_call: TRBV3-1/TRBV3-2; clone_size: .; d_call: TRBD2; j_call: TRBJ2-3
cdr3_aa: CASSLEAAGPLHF; cdr3_nt: TGCGCCAGCAGCTTGGAGGCCGCGGGACCCCTCCACTTT; v_call: TRBV5-1; clone_size: .; d_call: .; j_call: TRBJ1-6
cdr3_aa: CASSLGQGRGYTF; cdr3_nt: TGTGCCAGCAGCTTGGGACAGGGCCGGGGCTACACCTTC; v_call: TRBV5-6; clone_size: once; d_call: TRBD1; j_call: TRBJ1-2
cdr3_aa: CASSYLRGAGGETQYF; cdr3_nt: TGTGCCAGCAGTTACCTCCGGGGAGCAGGGGGAGAGACCCAGTACTTC; v_call: TRBV6-5; clone_size: .; d_call: TRBD1; j_call: TRBJ2-5